This T cell receptor beta chain was recorded in a study of blood T cell repertoires in COVID-19. Background on the study: COVID-19 samples collected from the United States, Italy and Spain covered acute and convalescent phases.

CDR1 is SGHRS, CDR2 YFSETQ, per germline. J was trimmed by 1 base and V by 9 bases; bases with no gene match: 5. This CDR3 comprises 14 residues. Clones were sequenced by immunoSEQ multiplex PCR, and TCRdb holds only the in-frame ones, with some missing. The profile shows about 150,000 clones, 80% to 90% of them singletons. The receptor's source is an elderly man with acute or convalescent COVID-19. J is TRBJ2-3 and V is TRBV5-1; 10 bases fit TRBD2. Sequencing was done on a sample of peripheral blood. The CDR3 sequence is CATSGTSGTDTQYF. CDR3 DNA sequence: TGCGCCACTTCAGGGACTAGCGGCACAGATACGCAGTATTTT.